Sequencing of this T cell receptor (beta chain) was carried out in a study of blood T cells in healthy people across ages. A note on this clonotype: Just one base apart from a much larger clone, this may be a read error.

V lost 2 bases, J lost 13 bases, and 21 bases lay in between. This CDR3 is built from 15 residues. The V gene's germline CDR1 is ENHRY and CDR2 SYGVKD. Next came a second PCR, run for about 6 to 11 cycles, which used a sample-barcoded 5' primer along with a J-beta primer mix. TCRdb used MiXCR to reprocess the 5' RACE reads, holding one entry per CDR3 protein. The table includes some 1.5 million distinct CDR3 sequences, 28% detected once. The clonotype was recovered from a woman aged 25-40 years in good health. This chain joins TRBV10-3 and TRBJ2-1, with a weak D call TRBD1 (6 bases). Sample: blood. The CDR3 is CAISEIDRLGETQFF. The CDR3 bases are TGTGCCATCAGTGAGATCGACAGGTTGGGAGAGACCCAGTTCTTC.